This T cell receptor (beta chain) was captured by sequencing in a study of radiotherapy plus CTLA-4 blockade in lung cancer. Study details: There were objective responses in roughly 18% of patients, and 31% had disease control.

Overall study results and limits: After treatment with radiotherapy plus ipilimumab, TCR clones that came from the tumor expanded in blood. Early clone dynamics of blood T cells, plus interferon-beta, reportedly predicted response best.

The CDR3 length is 18 residues. Germline assignment: CDR1 KGHSH and CDR2 LQKENI. V lost 3 bases to trimming and J lost 3 bases, with 21 bases between them. For this clone: The antigen is undetermined.

This table comes from immunoSEQ multiplex PCR, and its TCRdb copy is limited to in-frame clones, with some not included. Of 34,000 or so clones listed, roughly 70% were seen once; the top ten hold about 14%. CTLA-4 blockade with ipilimumab, together with focal radiation, was given to patients with chemo-refractory metastatic non-small-cell lung cancer. The chain is built from TRBV18 and TRBJ1-5; possible D gene TRBD1, 6 bases. The TCR was taken from a human donor with non-small cell lung cancer that progressed on radiotherapy plus ipilimumab. This sample comprised peripheral blood, obtained from a patient treated with radiotherapy plus ipilimumab. CDR3 residues: CASSPPLGGGRYNQPQHF. CDR3 sequence (DNA): TGTGCCAGCTCACCCCCACTAGGGGGGGGTCGATACAATCAGCCCCAGCATTTT.